Below are 31 T cell receptor beta chains sequenced from a single sample in a study of cytomegalovirus exposure and HLA in healthy donors. Profiled with immunoSEQ multiplex PCR; TCRdb holds only in-frame clones, not every one. The table records roughly 68,000 clones, 85% to 90% of them present only once. Input material: PBMCs. The receptors were sampled from a woman aged 18-30 years in good health and CMV-seronegative.

The CDR3 is CASSGLAGVQETQYF. CDR3 DNA sequence: TGTGCCAGCAGCGGACTAGCGGGGGTCCAAGAGACCCAGTACTTC. V is TRBV27 and J is TRBJ2-5; 13 bases agree with TRBD2. V was pared by 6 bases and J by 1 base, with 2 bases of the junction left unmatched. CDR1 is MNHEY, CDR2 SMNVEV, per germline (reference sequence). This CDR3 has 15 amino acids.

The chain links TRBV13 to TRBJ1-2; 10 bases agree with TRBD1. After removal of 5 bases from V and 4 bases from J, the junction contained 4 bases not matched to a gene. Germline CDR1 reads PRHDT; CDR2 reads FYEKMQ (reference sequence). This CDR3 is built from 14 residues. The CDR3 protein is CASSTRTGGYGYTF. CDR3 nucleotide sequence: TGTGCCAGCAGCACCCGGACAGGGGGCTATGGCTACACCTTC.

As DNA, the CDR3 is TGCGCCAGCAGCACGGTCCCGGGGAAAGATACGCAGTATTTT. Protein: CASSTVPGKDTQYF. The chain is built from TRBV5-1 and TRBJ2-3, with a possible D match to TRBD2 (5 bases). Per the germline V gene, CDR1 is SGHRS and CDR2 is YFSETQ. There are 14 residues in the CDR3. V lost 4 bases and J 5 bases, leaving 14 bases between the germline ends.

The V call is TRBV6-1, the J call TRBJ2-7; TRBD2 matches 10 bases. Germline V lookup: CDR1 MNHNS, CDR2 SASEGT. Losses at the gene ends were 2 bases for V and 5 bases for J; bases not matched to a gene: 15. The length of the CDR3 is 18 residues. The CDR3 DNA reads as TGTGCCAGCAGTGAATCTCGGTGGGCTAGCGGGAGTGCTGACGAGCAGTACTTC. Translating gives CASSESRWASGSADEQYF.

V gene TRBV7-8 combines with J gene TRBJ2-1; 9 bases agree with TRBD2. The CDR3 consists of 15 residues. Germline V CDR1 and CDR2: SGHVS, FQNEAQ. The trim removed 5 bases at V and 5 bases at J, leaving 7 bases unmatched. The CDR3 loop reads CASSPNSGRDNEQFF. The CDR3 DNA reads TGTGCCAGCAGCCCCAATAGCGGGAGAGACAATGAGCAGTTCTTC.

The rearrangement joins TRBV11-1 to TRBJ2-5; 12 bases agree with TRBD2. Per germline, CDR1 SGHAT and CDR2 FQDESV (reference sequence). The CDR3 has 17 residues. The V segment lost 5 bases and the J segment 1 base; nucleotides outside the gene matches: 8. The chain's CDR3 is CASSVGLAGKAQETQYF. The CDR3 DNA reads TGTGCCAGCAGCGTAGGACTAGCGGGGAAAGCCCAAGAGACCCAGTACTTC.

Remarks on this clone: At one boundary the junction diverges from the germline segment, which might be a read error. This chain links TRBV6-5 with TRBJ2-7, with 9 bases identical to TRBD1. The CDR3 extends over 12 amino acids. Germline CDR1 and CDR2: MNHEY and SVGAGI. In DNA, the CDR3 is TGTGCCAGCAGTGCCCGGACAGGGGCTTTTGACTTC. It translates to CASSARTGAFDF.

This clone was recorded once. V is TRBV5-1 and J is TRBJ1-1; 8 bases are shared with TRBD1. Germline CDR1 reads SGHRS; CDR2 reads YFSETQ. The CDR3 covers 15 residues. V lost 0 bases to trimming and J lost 1 base; unmatched junction nucleotides: 2. The chain's CDR3 is CASSLAGGRNTEAFF. The DNA of the CDR3 is TGCGCCAGCAGCTTGGCAGGGGGCAGGAACACTGAAGCTTTCTTT.

V and J are TRBV19 and TRBJ1-1; D call uncertain. V was cut by 7 bases and J by 4 bases, with 10 bases left in between. The V gene's germline CDR1 is LNHDA and CDR2 SQIVND (reference sequence). The CDR3 contains 12 residues. CDR3 coding DNA: TGTGCCAGTATGGTGGGCTCCACTGAAGCTTTCTTT. The encoded protein is CASMVGSTEAFF.

The chain links TRBV19 to TRBJ2-1, with D perhaps TRBD2 (5 bases). Trimming pared 9 bases from V and 4 bases from J, leaving 16 bases between. Germline values: CDR1 LNHDA, CDR2 SQIVND (reference sequence). The CDR3 runs 14 residues. CDR3 sequence: CASKTERGYNEQFF. For the CDR3, the DNA is TGTGCCAGCAAAACTGAACGGGGATACAATGAGCAGTTCTTC.

The CDR3: CASSRLAGELFF. The CDR3 region has the DNA TGTGCCAGCAGCCGACTAGCCGGGGAGCTGTTTTTT. This chain joins TRBV7-2 and TRBJ2-2; D perhaps matches TRBD2 (6 bases). Trimming shortened V by 5 bases and J by 6 bases, and 7 bases separated the two germline ends. This CDR3 is built from 12 residues. Germline CDR1 reads SGHTA; CDR2 reads FQGNSA.

The table lists this clone with a count of one. The rearrangement joins TRBV27 to TRBJ2-2; 9 positions agree with TRBD2. CDR3 size: 17 residues. The germline CDR1 and CDR2 sequences are MNHEY and SMNVEV (reference sequence). The trim removed 4 bases at V and 1 base at J, leaving 7 bases unmatched. The CDR3 protein is CASSSRGGGGNTGELFF. In DNA form, the CDR3 reads TGTGCCAGCAGTTCCCGGGGCGGGGGGGGGAACACCGGGGAGCTGTTTTTT.

The V and J genes are TRBV9 and TRBJ1-6, with a tentative D call TRBD1 (6 bases). This CDR3 region has 15 residues. CDR1 and CDR2 (germline): SGDLS, YYNGEE. Trimming removed 3 bases from V and 3 bases from J, with 10 bases in between. The CDR3: CASSAKGHYNSPLHF. CDR3 nucleotides: TGTGCCAGCAGCGCCAAGGGACACTATAATTCACCCCTCCACTTT.

V gene TRBV11-1 combines with J gene TRBJ2-5; 9 nucleotides match TRBD2. The CDR3 has 16 amino acids. Germline V lookup: CDR1 SGHAT, CDR2 FQDESV (reference sequence). J lost 2 bases, V lost 1 base, and 5 bases had no gene match. The CDR3 region has the DNA TGTGCCAGCAGCTTAGGGGCAGCGGGGGGACAAGAGACCCAGTACTTC. This sequence encodes CASSLGAAGGQETQYF. The full variable domain, its missing parts supplied by reference TRBV11-1 and TRBJ2-5, is EAEVAQSPRYKITEKSQAVAFWCDPISGHATLYWYRQILGQGPELLVQFQDESVVDDSQLPKDRFSAERLKGVDSTLKIQPAELGDSAMYLCASSLGAAGGQETQYFGPGTRLLVL.

The chain employs TRBV27 and TRBJ2-1, with D tentatively TRBD2 (6 bases). The CDR3 length is 15 residues. CDR1 MNHEY and CDR2 SMNVEV come from the germline V gene (reference sequence). V was pared by 5 bases and J by 3 bases, with 14 bases between. The CDR3 is CASSPLAMYYNEQFF. In DNA, the CDR3 is TGTGCCAGCAGTCCACTAGCAATGTACTACAATGAGCAGTTCTTC.

The chain joins TRBV30 to TRBJ2-1, with TRBD2 matching 12 bases. V gave up 2 bases and J gave up 8 bases; unmatched junction bases: 10. The CDR3 sequence is 16 residues long. The germline CDR1 and CDR2 sequences are GTSNPN and SVGIG (reference sequence). CDR3 region: CAWSYTSGGPRYEQFF. CDR3 in DNA: TGTGCCTGGAGTTATACTAGCGGGGGGCCGAGGTATGAGCAGTTCTTC.

V usage is TRBV5-5 and J usage is TRBJ2-7, with no clear D. V was trimmed by 2 bases and J by 0 bases, leaving 15 bases between them. CDR1 and CDR2 (germline): SGHKS, YYEKEE (reference sequence). The CDR3 consists of 16 residues. The CDR3, as DNA: TGTGCCAGCAGCTTAACCATATTCATCAGCTCCTACGAGCAGTACTTC. It translates to CASSLTIFISSYEQYF. Based on the CDR3 plus reference TRBV5-5 and TRBJ2-7, the full variable domain is DAGVTQSPTHLIKTRGQQVTLRCSPISGHKSVSWYQQVLGQGPQFIFQYYEKEERGRGNFPDRFSARQFPNYSSELNVNALLLGDSALYLCASSLTIFISSYEQYFGPGTRLTVT.

This clone was counted a single time. J is TRBJ1-5 and V is TRBV10-3; TRBD1 aligns across 9 bases. Germline V gene sequence: CDR1 ENHRY, CDR2 SYGVKD. The CDR3 covers 16 residues. J was trimmed by 4 bases and V by 4 bases; bases with no gene match: 8. The CDR3 DNA sequence: TGTGCCATCAGTGCTAGGGGACAGGGACCAAATCAGCCCCAGCATTTT. Translated, it gives CAISARGQGPNQPQHF.

The chain is built from TRBV28 and TRBJ1-1, with TRBD1 matching over 10 bases. The V gene end was trimmed by 6 bases and the J gene end by 2 bases; junction bases not matched to a gene: 3. There are 14 residues in the CDR3. Germline V gene sequence: CDR1 MDHEN, CDR2 SYDVKM. The CDR3 spells CASRGTGENTEAFF. The CDR3 DNA reads as TGTGCCAGCAGGGGGACAGGGGAAAACACTGAAGCTTTCTTT.

V gene TRBV5-5 combines with J gene TRBJ2-2; perhaps TRBD2 as D (6 bases). This CDR3 is built from 14 residues. Per the germline V gene, CDR1 is SGHKS and CDR2 is YYEKEE (reference sequence). V was shortened by 4 bases and J by 1 base, with 8 bases between the two germline ends. DNA for the CDR3: TGTGCCAGCAGCACCGGGGGGAACACCGGGGAGCTGTTTTTT. Translation: CASSTGGNTGELFF. Full variable domain (rest looked up from reference TRBV5-5 and TRBJ2-2): DAGVTQSPTHLIKTRGQQVTLRCSPISGHKSVSWYQQVLGQGPQFIFQYYEKEERGRGNFPDRFSARQFPNYSSELNVNALLLGDSALYLCASSTGGNTGELFFGEGSRLTVL.

The J gene is TRBJ2-5, the V gene TRBV7-9, with TRBD1 matching over 9 bases. The CDR3 contains 16 residues. V shed 0 bases and J 5 bases; nucleotides not matched to a gene: 7. The germline V gene has CDR1 SEHNR and CDR2 FQNEAQ (reference sequence). This CDR3 reads CASSLAPGQGPETQYF. The CDR3 DNA follows: TGTGCCAGCAGCTTAGCTCCGGGACAGGGTCCGGAGACCCAGTACTTC. The full variable domain, in which reference TRBV7-9 and TRBJ2-5 provide the parts outside the CDR3, is DTGVSQNPRHKITKRGQNVTFRCDPISEHNRLYWYRQTLGQGPEFLTYFQNEAQLEKSRLLSDRFSAERPKGSFSTLEIQRTEQGDSAMYLCASSLAPGQGPETQYFGPGTRLLVL.

The chain joins TRBV9 to TRBJ1-2; TRBD1 is a possible D gene (6 bases). The CDR3 is 16 amino acids. V was trimmed by 2 bases and J by 3 bases, leaving 17 bases between them. Germline V lookup: CDR1 SGDLS, CDR2 YYNGEE. The CDR3 region has the DNA TGTGCCAGCAGCGTCCCAAGGGGGGGATCGGACTATGGCTACACCTTC. This translates into CASSVPRGGSDYGYTF.

The genes are TRBV6-1 and TRBJ2-5; 13 positions match TRBD2. CDR1 MNHNS and CDR2 SASEGT come from the germline V gene. The CDR3 runs 16 residues. After removal of 3 bases from V and 6 bases from J, the junction contained 7 bases not matched to a gene. The CDR3 region has the DNA TGTGCCAGCAGTGACCAGGGACTAGCGGGGCTTAAGACCCAGTACTTC. This sequence encodes CASSDQGLAGLKTQYF.

The chain links TRBV7-6 to TRBJ2-2, with D perhaps TRBD2 (6 bases). The CDR3 is 16 amino acids. V was cut by 1 base and J by 1 base, with 10 bases left in between. Per the germline V gene, CDR1 is SGHVS and CDR2 is FNYEAQ. The DNA of the CDR3 is TGTGCCAGCAGCTTAGAACCCGGGGGGAACACCGGGGAGCTGTTTTTT. Translation: CASSLEPGGNTGELFF.

This clone came up once. The chain has TRBV9 and TRBJ2-7, with TRBD1 identical over 9 bases. This CDR3 region has 15 residues. Trimming at V came to 2 bases and at J to 5 bases, leaving 8 bases not matched to a gene. Germline V gene data show CDR1 as SGDLS and CDR2 as YYNGEE. CDR3 DNA: TGTGCCAGCAGCGTTTTCGGGGACAGGGCGAACGAGCAGTACTTC. This encodes CASSVFGDRANEQYF. Variable domain in full (rest from reference TRBV9 and TRBJ2-7): DSGVTQTPKHLITATGQRVTLRCSPRSGDLSVYWYQQSLDQGLQFLIQYYNGEERAKGNILERFSAQQFPDLHSELNLSSLELGDSALYFCASSVFGDRANEQYFGPGTRLTVT.

The count of this clone is one. Here the CDR3 DNA reads TGTGCCAGCAGCCTCTTACAGGGTATAGCTACTAACTATGGCTACACCTTC. Protein sequence: CASSLLQGIATNYGYTF. This sequence joins TRBV28 and TRBJ1-2; possibly TRBD1 for D (6 bases). Germline-derived CDR1 and CDR2 are MDHEN and SYDVKM. V was pared by 6 bases and J by 0 bases, with 20 bases between. The CDR3 extends over 17 amino acids.

The chain carries TRBV7-6 and TRBJ2-5; possibly TRBD2 for D (5 bases). CDR1 is SGHVS, CDR2 FNYEAQ, per germline. The ends were cut back, 3 bases at V and 5 bases at J, with 10 bases in the middle. This CDR3 comprises 13 residues. The CDR3 sequence: CASSFARRETQYF. The DNA of the CDR3 is TGTGCCAGCAGCTTTGCTCGGAGGGAGACCCAGTACTTC.

The chain joins TRBV9 to TRBJ2-1, with D perhaps matching TRBD2 (5 bases). Germline loops: CDR1 SGDLS, CDR2 YYNGEE. Between the trimmed V and J ends, which lost 3 bases and 8 bases, there was a span of 15 bases. This CDR3 has 14 amino acids. The CDR3 nucleotides read TGTGCCAGCAGCGCCCTAGAGCCCGGGGATGAGCAGTTCTTC. Translation: CASSALEPGDEQFF.

This chain uses TRBV5-1 with TRBJ2-7, with TRBD1 matching 9 bases. The CDR3 extends over 17 amino acids. The germline CDR1 and CDR2 sequences are SGHRS and YFSETQ. The ends lost 2 bases at V and 5 bases at J; junction bases unmatched: 14. The CDR3 spells CASSFFSPGQGINEQYF. The CDR3 nucleotides read TGCGCCAGCAGCTTTTTCAGTCCGGGACAGGGTATAAACGAGCAGTACTTC.

The rearrangement uses TRBV27 and TRBJ1-4; D may be TRBD1 (5 bases). The CDR3 has 15 residues. V dropped 3 bases and J dropped 4 bases, with 12 bases sitting between them. Looked up from germline, CDR1 is MNHEY and CDR2 is SMNVEV (reference sequence). CDR3 DNA: TGTGCCAGCAGTTTTCTGACAGCCGTTAATGAAAAACTGTTTTTT. Encoded protein: CASSFLTAVNEKLFF.

V usage is TRBV30 and J usage is TRBJ1-5, with 8 positions matching TRBD1. The V segment lost 0 bases and the J segment 4 bases; nucleotides outside the gene matches: 5. This CDR3 is 15 amino acids long. Germline V gene lookup returns CDR1 GTSNPN and CDR2 SVGIG (reference sequence). CDR3 amino acids: CAWSVDRGINQPQHF. The CDR3 DNA follows: TGTGCCTGGAGTGTTGACAGGGGCATTAATCAGCCCCAGCATTTT.